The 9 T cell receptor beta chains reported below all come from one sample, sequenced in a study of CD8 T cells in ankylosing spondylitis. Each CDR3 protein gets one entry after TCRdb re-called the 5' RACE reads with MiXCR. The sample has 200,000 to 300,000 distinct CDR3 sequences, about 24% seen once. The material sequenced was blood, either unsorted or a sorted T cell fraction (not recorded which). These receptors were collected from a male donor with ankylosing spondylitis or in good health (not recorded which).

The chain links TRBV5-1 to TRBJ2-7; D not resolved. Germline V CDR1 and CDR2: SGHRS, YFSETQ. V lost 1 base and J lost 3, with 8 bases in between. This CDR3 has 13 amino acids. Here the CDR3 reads CASSLSDRYEQYF. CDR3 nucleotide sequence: TGCGCCAGCAGCTTGTCTGACCGCTACGAGCAGTACTTC.

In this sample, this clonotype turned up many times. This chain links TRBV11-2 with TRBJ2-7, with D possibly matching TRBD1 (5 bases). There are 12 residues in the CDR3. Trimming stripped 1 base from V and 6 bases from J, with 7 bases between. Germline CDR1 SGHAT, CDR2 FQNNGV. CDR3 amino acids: CASSLAGREQYF. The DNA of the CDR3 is TGTGCCAGCAGCTTAGCAGGGCGCGAGCAGTACTTC.

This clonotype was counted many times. As DNA, the CDR3 is TGCAGTGCTAGAGAAACGCCTTACAATGAGCAGTTCTTC. Encoded protein: CSARETPYNEQFF. V usage is TRBV20-1 and J usage is TRBJ2-1; no firm D call. The germline V gene encodes CDR1 DFQATT and CDR2 SNEGSKA (reference sequence). With 0 bases removed from V and 4 bases from J, the gap between germline ends came to 7 bases. This CDR3 has 13 amino acids.

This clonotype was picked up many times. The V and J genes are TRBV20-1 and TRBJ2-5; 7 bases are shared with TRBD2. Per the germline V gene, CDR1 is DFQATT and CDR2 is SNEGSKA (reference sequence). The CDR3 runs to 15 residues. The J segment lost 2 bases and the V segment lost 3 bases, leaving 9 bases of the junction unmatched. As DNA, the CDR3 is TGCAGTGCTAGTGTCGCTAGCGGAAATCAAGAGACCCAGTACTTC. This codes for CSASVASGNQETQYF.

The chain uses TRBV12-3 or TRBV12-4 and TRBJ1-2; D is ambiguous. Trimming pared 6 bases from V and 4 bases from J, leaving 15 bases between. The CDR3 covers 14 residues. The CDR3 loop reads CASSSNFRAYGYTF. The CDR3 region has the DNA TGTGCCAGCAGCTCCAATTTTCGTGCCTATGGCTACACCTTC.

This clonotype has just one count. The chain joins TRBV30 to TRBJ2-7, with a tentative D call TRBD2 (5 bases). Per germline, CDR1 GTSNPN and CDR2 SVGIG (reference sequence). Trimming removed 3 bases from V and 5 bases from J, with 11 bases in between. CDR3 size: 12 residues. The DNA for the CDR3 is TGTGCCTGGAGCCTAGCTTCGGACGAGCAGTACTTC. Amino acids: CAWSLASDEQYF.

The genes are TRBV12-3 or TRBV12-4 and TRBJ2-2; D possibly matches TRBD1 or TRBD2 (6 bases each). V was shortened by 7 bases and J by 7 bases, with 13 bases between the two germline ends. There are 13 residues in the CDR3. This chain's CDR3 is CASNTGAGGELFF. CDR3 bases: TGTGCCAGCAATACGGGGGCGGGCGGGGAGCTGTTTTTT.

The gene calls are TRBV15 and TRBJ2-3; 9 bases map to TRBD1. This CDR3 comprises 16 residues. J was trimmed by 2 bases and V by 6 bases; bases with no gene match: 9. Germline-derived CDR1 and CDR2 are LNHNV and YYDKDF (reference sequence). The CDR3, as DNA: TGTGCCACCAGAGACAGACAGGGGGAGACCACAGATACGCAGTATTTT. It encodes CATRDRQGETTDTQYF.

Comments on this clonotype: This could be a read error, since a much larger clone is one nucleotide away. CDR3 loop: CASSPSTDPGAQYF. The CDR3, as DNA: TGCGCCAGCAGCCCCAGCACCGACCCGGGAGCGCAGTATTTT. The chain carries TRBV5-1 and TRBJ2-3; maybe TRBD2 (6 bases). CDR3 length: 14 residues. Germline CDR1 and CDR2: SGHRS and YFSETQ. V gave up 4 bases and J gave up 10 bases, with 19 bases separating them.